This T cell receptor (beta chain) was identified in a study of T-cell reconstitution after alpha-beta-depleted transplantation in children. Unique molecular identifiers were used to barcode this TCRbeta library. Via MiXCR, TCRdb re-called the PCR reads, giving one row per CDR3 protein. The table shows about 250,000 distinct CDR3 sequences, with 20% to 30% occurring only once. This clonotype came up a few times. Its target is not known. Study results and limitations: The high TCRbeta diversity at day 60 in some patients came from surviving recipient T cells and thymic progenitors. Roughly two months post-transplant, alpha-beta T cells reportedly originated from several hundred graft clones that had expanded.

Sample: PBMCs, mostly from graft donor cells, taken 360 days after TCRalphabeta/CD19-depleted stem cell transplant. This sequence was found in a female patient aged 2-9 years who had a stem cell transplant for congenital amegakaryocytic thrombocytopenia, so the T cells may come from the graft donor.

CDR3 sequence (DNA): TGTGCCAGCAGTTCACACCGGGACTTGATCTACGAGCAGTACTTC. Residues: CASSSHRDLIYEQYF. This chain links TRBV28 with TRBJ2-7, with D maybe TRBD2 (6 bases). The CDR3 totals 15 residues. The germline V and J ends were trimmed by 4 bases and 3 bases, with 16 bases remaining between them. Germline V gives CDR1 MDHEN, CDR2 SYDVKM.